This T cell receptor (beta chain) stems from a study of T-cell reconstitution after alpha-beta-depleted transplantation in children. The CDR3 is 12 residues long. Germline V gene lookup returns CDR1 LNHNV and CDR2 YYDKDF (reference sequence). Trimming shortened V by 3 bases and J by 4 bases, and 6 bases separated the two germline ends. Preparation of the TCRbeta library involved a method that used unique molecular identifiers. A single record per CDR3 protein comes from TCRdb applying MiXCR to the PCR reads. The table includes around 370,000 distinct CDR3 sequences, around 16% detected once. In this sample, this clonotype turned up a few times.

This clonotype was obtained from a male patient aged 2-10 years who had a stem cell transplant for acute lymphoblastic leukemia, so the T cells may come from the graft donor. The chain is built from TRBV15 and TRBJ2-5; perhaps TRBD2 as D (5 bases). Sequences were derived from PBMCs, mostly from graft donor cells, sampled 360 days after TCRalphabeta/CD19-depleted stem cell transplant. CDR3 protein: CATSREVETQYF. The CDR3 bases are TGTGCCACCAGCAGGGAGGTAGAGACCCAGTACTTC.